These 26 T cell receptor beta chains came from one sample sequenced in a study of shared clonotypes between healthy human individuals. Libraries were prepared by immunoSEQ multiplex PCR; TCRdb keeps only in-frame clonotypes and omits some of them. The sample records under 650,000 clones, approximately 95% being singletons. Material: naive CD4+ T cells sorted from blood. Subset meaning: CD45RA+ positively selected. These receptor sequences come from a woman aged 25-40 years in good health.

The chain has TRBV5-1 and TRBJ2-5, with 9 bases aligning to TRBD1. The CDR3 is 15 amino acids. V was clipped by 4 bases and J by 5 bases; unmatched bases: 9. Per the germline V gene, CDR1 is SGHRS and CDR2 is YFSETQ. DNA of the CDR3: TGCGCCAGCAGCCTTGGGACAGGGAGACGGGAGACCCAGTACTTC. Translating gives CASSLGTGRRETQYF.

The chain links TRBV7-9 to TRBJ2-3, with a tentative D call TRBD1 (5 bases). Per the germline V gene, CDR1 is SEHNR and CDR2 is FQNEAQ (reference sequence). CDR3 length: 17 residues. V was cut by 5 bases and J by 2 bases, with 20 bases left in between. The CDR3 bases are TGTGCCAGCAGCCTCGACAGCTTATCCGCTTACACAGATACGCAGTATTTT. It is translated as CASSLDSLSAYTDTQYF.

This chain uses TRBV2 with TRBJ2-1; 11 nucleotides align to TRBD2. The CDR3 has 15 residues. The germline V gene has CDR1 SNHLY and CDR2 FYNNEI. V gave up 6 bases and J gave up 6 bases; unmatched junction bases: 7. In DNA, the CDR3 is TGTGCCAGCAGAAGACTAGCGGGAAGATCCAATGAGCAGTTCTTC. This codes for CASRRLAGRSNEQFF.

The V gene is TRBV28, the J gene TRBJ1-2; 10 nucleotides align to TRBD1. Germline V gene data show CDR1 as MDHEN and CDR2 as SYDVKM. V lost 6 bases to trimming and J lost 4 bases; unmatched junction nucleotides: 8. The CDR3 runs 15 residues. The CDR3 nucleotides read TGTGCCAGCAGCCCCTACGGGACAGGGGCCTATGGCTACACCTTC. This encodes CASSPYGTGAYGYTF.

The chain employs TRBV7-8 and TRBJ2-1; 16 nucleotides line up with TRBD2. V lost 5 bases and J lost 9; bases outside the gene matches: 4. Germline CDR1 and CDR2: SGHVS and FQNEAQ. CDR3 length: 15 residues. CDR3 amino acids: CASSQGLAGGSEQFF. The CDR3 DNA follows: TGTGCCAGCAGCCAGGGACTAGCGGGAGGGTCTGAGCAGTTCTTC.

This chain uses TRBV4-1 with TRBJ2-5; unclear D gene. TRBJ2-7 matches the DNA end more closely, so the J call is doubtful. This CDR3 region has 16 residues. Germline CDR1 reads MGHRA; CDR2 reads YSYEKL. Written as DNA, the CDR3 is TGCGCCAGCAGCCAAGATAGGTCCGTTGGAACCTACGAGCAGTACTTC. Amino acids: CASSQDRSVGTYEQYF.

The genes are TRBV7-9 and TRBJ2-1; 8 bases line up with TRBD2. CDR3 length equals 17 residues. The V gene end was trimmed by 5 bases and the J gene end by 6 bases; junction bases not matched to a gene: 15. Germline V gives CDR1 SEHNR, CDR2 FQNEAQ (reference sequence). The CDR3 loop is CASSRTPGTSVSNEQFF. CDR3 coding DNA: TGTGCCAGCAGCAGAACGCCCGGGACTAGTGTTTCCAATGAGCAGTTCTTC.

The chain is built from TRBV29-1 and TRBJ2-1; TRBD2 is a possible D gene (6 bases). V lost 3 bases and J lost 8, with 8 bases in between. CDR3 length equals 11 residues. Germline V CDR1 and CDR2: SQVTM, ANQGSEA. CDR3 region: CSVDGDYEQFF. CDR3 DNA: TGCAGCGTTGATGGGGACTATGAGCAGTTCTTC.

This clone was found once. The V call is TRBV19, the J call TRBJ1-4; 8 bases are shared with TRBD1. V gave up 2 bases and J gave up 5 bases; unmatched junction bases: 4. In germline, CDR1 is LNHDA, CDR2 SQIVND (reference sequence). This CDR3 contains 15 residues. CDR3 region: CASSIRQGRNEKLFF. The CDR3 region has the DNA TGTGCCAGTAGTATAAGACAGGGGAGGAATGAAAAACTGTTTTTT. The variable domain in full, completed from reference TRBV19 and TRBJ1-4, reads DGGITQSPKYLFRKEGQNVTLSCEQNLNHDAMYWYRQDPGQGLRLIYYSQIVNDFQKGDIAEGYSVSREKKESFPLTVTSAQKNPTAFYLCASSIRQGRNEKLFFGSGTQLSVL.

V and J are TRBV7-9 and TRBJ2-1; D is unclear. The CDR3 is 16 amino acids. Trimming took 1 base from V and 0 from J, leaving 10 bases between them. The germline V gene encodes CDR1 SEHNR and CDR2 FQNEAQ (reference sequence). CDR3 loop: CASSLGVQSSYNEQFF. The CDR3 nucleotides are TGTGCCAGCAGCTTAGGTGTTCAGAGCTCCTACAATGAGCAGTTCTTC.

The genes are TRBV7-9 and TRBJ1-6; no clear D. Germline CDR1 and CDR2: SEHNR and FQNEAQ (reference sequence). This CDR3 is 14 amino acids long. V was cut by 3 bases and J by 7 bases, with 10 bases left in between. CDR3: CASSLRASNSPLHF. The DNA for the CDR3 is TGTGCCAGCAGCTTGCGAGCCTCGAATTCACCCCTCCACTTT.

The rearrangement uses TRBV25-1 and TRBJ2-7; 7 nucleotides line up with TRBD2. J was trimmed by 0 bases and V by 1 base; bases with no gene match: 3. This CDR3 contains 15 residues. Germline loops: CDR1 MGHDK, CDR2 SYGVNS. In DNA form, the CDR3 reads TGTGCCAGCAGTGAATGGGGCGGGAGCTCCTACGAGCAGTACTTC. Protein: CASSEWGGSSYEQYF.

This clone was seen a single time. The rearrangement joins TRBV29-1 to TRBJ2-1; D is undetermined. Per the germline V gene, CDR1 is SQVTM and CDR2 is ANQGSEA. This CDR3 is built from 14 residues. Trimming pared 1 base from V and 0 bases from J, leaving 7 bases between. The CDR3 sequence is CSVEAEASYNEQFF. The CDR3 bases are TGCAGCGTTGAAGCTGAAGCCTCCTACAATGAGCAGTTCTTC.

This clone showed up just once. V is TRBV5-5 and J is TRBJ2-2; unclear D gene. V dropped 1 base and J dropped 5 bases, with 6 bases sitting between them. This CDR3 region has 13 residues. Looked up from germline, CDR1 is SGHKS and CDR2 is YYEKEE (reference sequence). The CDR3 loop is CASSLTRTGELFF. The CDR3 bases are TGTGCCAGCAGCTTGACTCGGACCGGGGAGCTGTTTTTT.

The chain employs TRBV4-1 and TRBJ2-7; D ambiguous. The germline gives CDR1 MGHRA, CDR2 YSYEKL. This CDR3 has 15 residues. V was trimmed by 4 bases and J by 6 bases, leaving 19 bases between them. The CDR3 sequence: CASSRQDFPGGEQYF. CDR3 DNA sequence: TGCGCCAGCAGCCGCCAAGACTTCCCCGGTGGCGAGCAGTACTTC.

V usage is TRBV5-1 and J usage is TRBJ1-5; 10 bases map to TRBD1. Trimming took 2 bases from V and 7 from J; bases not matched to a gene: 6. Germline V gene lookup returns CDR1 SGHRS and CDR2 YFSETQ. CDR3 length: 15 residues. The CDR3 reads CASSLGTGVGQPQHF. The CDR3 nucleotides read TGCGCCAGCAGCTTAGGGACAGGGGTTGGGCAGCCCCAGCATTTT.

This rearrangement joins TRBV10-1 to TRBJ2-7; D might be TRBD2 (6 bases). Germline-derived CDR1 and CDR2 are WNHNN and SYGVQD (reference sequence). V was clipped by 2 bases and J by 4 bases, with 18 bases between them. The CDR3 is 16 residues long. The CDR3 region has the DNA TGCGCCAGCAGTGAGGGTTTCGGGGGAGCGGAGTACGAGCAGTACTTC. The encoded protein is CASSEGFGGAEYEQYF.

This clone was picked up one time. The V call is TRBV7-9, the J call TRBJ2-6; 10 bases line up with TRBD2. From germline, CDR1 is SEHNR and CDR2 FQNEAQ (reference sequence). V gave up 2 bases and J gave up 0 bases; unmatched junction bases: 1. The CDR3 is made up of 17 amino acids. CDR3 DNA: TGTGCCAGCAGCTTACTAGCGGGAGACTCTGGGGCCAACGTCCTGACTTTC. It encodes CASSLLAGDSGANVLTF.

The CDR3 region is CASSHALGTSGPSSYNEQFF. In DNA form, the CDR3 reads TGTGCCAGCAGCCACGCCTTGGGGACTAGCGGGCCCAGCTCCTACAATGAGCAGTTCTTC. This chain joins TRBV4-2 and TRBJ2-1; 12 nucleotides line up with TRBD2. This CDR3 spans 20 amino acids. Germline V gene data show CDR1 as LGHNA and CDR2 as YNFKEQ. With V trimmed by 3 bases and J by 0 bases, 12 bases remained unmatched.

This chain joins TRBV28 and TRBJ2-5, with 9 bases aligning to TRBD1. The end of the DNA is better explained by TRBJ2-7, so the J call may be wrong. The CDR3 spans 14 residues. The germline V gene has CDR1 MDHEN and CDR2 SYDVKM. The CDR3 reads CASSLGTGTYEQYF. CDR3 nucleotides: TGTGCCAGCAGTTTAGGGACAGGGACATACGAGCAGTACTTC.

The chain carries TRBV19 and TRBJ2-7; no clear D gene. Germline V gene sequence: CDR1 LNHDA, CDR2 SQIVND (reference sequence). The V end lost 3 bases, the J end lost 6 bases, and 6 bases lay between the germline ends. CDR3 length: 11 amino acids. The CDR3 is CASSIMGEQYF. The CDR3, as DNA: TGTGCCAGTAGTATCATGGGCGAGCAGTACTTC.

The chain uses TRBV28 and TRBJ2-1; the match to TRBD1 covers 8 bases. Germline V gene sequence: CDR1 MDHEN, CDR2 SYDVKM. The CDR3 totals 14 residues. Unmatched junction bases numbered 6, after V lost 7 bases and J lost 4 bases. This CDR3 reads CASNPGQEYNEQFF. In DNA, the CDR3 is TGTGCCAGCAATCCGGGACAGGAGTACAATGAGCAGTTCTTC.

The chain's CDR3 is CSVARRLAGGETQYF. The CDR3 DNA reads as TGCAGCGTTGCAAGAAGACTAGCGGGTGGAGAGACCCAGTACTTC. The gene calls are TRBV29-1 and TRBJ2-5; 10 positions agree with TRBD2. Germline V gives CDR1 SQVTM, CDR2 ANQGSEA. J gave up 4 bases and V 4 bases, and 9 bases lay outside the gene matches. The CDR3 is 15 amino acids.

The chain uses TRBV6-5 and TRBJ2-7; 14 bases are shared with TRBD2. This CDR3 spans 15 amino acids. CDR1 is MNHEY and CDR2 is SVGAGI in the germline V gene. The ends lost 6 bases at V and 0 bases at J; junction bases unmatched: 1. The CDR3 nucleotides are TGTGCCAGCAGGGGGACTAGCGGGAGCTCCTACGAGCAGTACTTC. This translates into CASRGTSGSSYEQYF.

This chain links TRBV4-1 with TRBJ2-4; 11 bases match TRBD2. The CDR3 spans 18 residues. The V gene end was trimmed by 4 bases and the J gene end by 0 bases; junction bases not matched to a gene: 8. CDR1 and CDR2 from the germline V gene are MGHRA and YSYEKL. Written as DNA, the CDR3 is TGCGCCAGCAGCCTGGGGGCACTAGCGGGGGTAGCCAAAAACATTCAGTACTTC. Amino acid sequence: CASSLGALAGVAKNIQYF.

The chain recombines TRBV6-5 with TRBJ2-3; TRBD2 matches at 10 bases. This CDR3 is 15 amino acids long. V trimming: 7 bases; J trimming: 8 bases; junction bases outside the gene matches: 12. Germline lookup yields CDR1 MNHEY and CDR2 SVGAGI. The CDR3 DNA reads TGTGCCAGCACCGACTGGCAGCGGGAGGGAGGTACGCAGTATTTT. Translated, it gives CASTDWQREGGTQYF.